This TCR beta chain was documented in a study of T cell responses to AZD1222 COVID-19 vaccine (dated by TCRdb to the early 2020s). Notes on the research overall: AZD1222 recipients whose second dose came at about 4 weeks and those whose second dose came at about 12 weeks were combined into one group, since spike-specific TCR depth and breadth did not differ between the two schedules. A total of under 250 trial participants underwent TCR sequencing, of whom about 200 had received two doses of AZD1222 and approximately 26 had received two doses of the MenACWY control vaccine. Trial participants were enrolled by age into 18-55, 56-69 and 70-plus year subgroups, with roughly 160, 29 and 62 TCR-sequenced participants respectively. What the study reported, not specific to this receptor: A significant rise in spike-specific TCR breadth and depth was observed after two AZD1222 doses relative to day 0 and relative to MenACWY recipients. Conclusions about previously exposed vaccinees are limited, since just six or seven AZD1222 recipients were seropositive for SARS-CoV-2 at baseline. Because no day 14 peak-response samples were available, the repertoires could be characterized only after the peak T cell response. In the small 56-69-year group, the increase in depth fell short of significance, most likely because of low power. Epitopes outside the regions mutated in the B.1.351 and B.1.1.7 variants were reportedly recognized by nearly half of the unique spike-specific TCRs. The vaccine-associated CD4 TCRs covered the entire spike protein, and the dominant responses fell in regions 160-218 and 743-854. Participants were mostly white British and included more females than males, and it was suggested by the authors that clonal diversity may have been underestimated.

The CDR3 runs 15 amino acids, cysteine and phenylalanine included. The only DNA kept is the CDR3, 45 bases in frame from the first base. Sequences MDHEN (CDR1) and SYDVKM (CDR2) are obtained from the germline V gene. V is shortened by 5 bases, J by 3 bases, and the region joining them spans 17 bases. About this clone: Its antigen target is currently unknown. Base qualities are not recorded, but no much larger clone differs from it by a single base.

The CDR3 regions of human TCRbeta chains were subjected to immunosequencing. The authors' pipeline ran thus. TCRs in the repertoires were compared against a reference library of SARS-CoV-2-specific TCRs that had been generated with the MIRA antigen-specificity platform. Breadth was defined as the fraction of unique TCRs that were SARS-CoV-2-associated. Depth was defined as the fraction of total T cells that were SARS-CoV-2-associated. Using the MIRA data, each spike-specific TCR was assigned both to the spike region to which the TCR was reactive and to a CD4 or CD8 class. Log10-transformed breadth and depth values were compared by one-way ANOVA with Sidak's multiple comparisons tests. As stored in TCRdb, this immuneACCESS dataset retains in-frame rearrangements with V and J assigned. A fraction of the clones does not appear; measured against another copy, unresolved V genes explain less than half of the discrepancy, and the remainder lacks a known reason. V and J calls plus clone size are reproduced from that table; the DNA served to infer D and trimming. This sample has about 68,000 clones in its table, and about nine tenths of those were observed once. The top ten clones comprise less than 3% of the sample.

The label giving this sample's time point can be read as: baseline before first vaccination. Vaccinee samples came from UK trials COV001 and COV002, including a single-blind randomized controlled phase 2/3 trial of AZD1222 (ChAdOx1 nCoV-19) in healthy adults. For TCRbeta chain sequencing, PBMC samples from trial participants were taken at day 0 and at day 28 after the second dose. The source is an adult in good health. This specimen was peripheral blood, taken on day 0 of AZD1222 vaccination. The sequence links TRBV28 to TRBJ2-7, and possibly TRBD2, on 6 matching bases. At the DNA level, the sequence is TGTGCCAGCAGTCCCCCTAGCGCACAAGACTACGAGCAGTACTTC. This translates into CASSPPSAQDYEQYF.